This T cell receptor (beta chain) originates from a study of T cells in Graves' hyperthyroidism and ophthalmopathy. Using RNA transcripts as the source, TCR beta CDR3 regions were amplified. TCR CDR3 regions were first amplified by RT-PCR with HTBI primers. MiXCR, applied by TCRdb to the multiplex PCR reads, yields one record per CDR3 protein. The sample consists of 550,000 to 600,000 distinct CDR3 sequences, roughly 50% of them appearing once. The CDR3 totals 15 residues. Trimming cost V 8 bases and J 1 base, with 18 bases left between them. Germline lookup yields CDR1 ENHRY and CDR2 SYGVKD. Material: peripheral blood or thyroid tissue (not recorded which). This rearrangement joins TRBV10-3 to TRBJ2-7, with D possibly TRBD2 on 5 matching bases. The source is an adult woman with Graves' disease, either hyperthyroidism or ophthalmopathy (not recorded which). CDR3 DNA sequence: TGTGCCATCCGGGGAAAGATTATCGGGTCCTACGAGCAGTACTTC. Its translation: CAIRGKIIGSYEQYF.